Sequencing of this T cell receptor (beta chain) was carried out in a study of a mutant IDH1 vaccine in newly diagnosed glioma. About the study: Beforehand, treatment had been radiotherapy, temozolomide, or both; the majority received both.

Germline CDR1 and CDR2: MGHDK and SYGVNS. The CDR3 has 15 amino acids. Trimming removed 5 bases from V and 7 bases from J; junction bases left unmatched: 8. The time point here: week 11, during vaccination. The study gave 300 ug of mutant IDH1 20-mer peptide per vaccine dose, with topical imiquimod. The repertoire was sequenced with immunoSEQ multiplex PCR; TCRdb's copy has only in-frame clones and lacks some. The data show about 52,000 clones, more than 85% seen once. As to this clone: The antigen is unknown.

The rearrangement joins TRBV25-1 to TRBJ1-6; TRBD1 matches 7 bases. This receptor was taken from a man in his forties or fifties with glioma. The sample here was PBMCs, taken from a glioma patient whose treatment included an IDH1 peptide vaccine. DNA for the CDR3: TGTGCCAGCAGTCCACAGGGGCCTGTAAATTCACCCCTCCACTTT. Its protein product is CASSPQGPVNSPLHF.